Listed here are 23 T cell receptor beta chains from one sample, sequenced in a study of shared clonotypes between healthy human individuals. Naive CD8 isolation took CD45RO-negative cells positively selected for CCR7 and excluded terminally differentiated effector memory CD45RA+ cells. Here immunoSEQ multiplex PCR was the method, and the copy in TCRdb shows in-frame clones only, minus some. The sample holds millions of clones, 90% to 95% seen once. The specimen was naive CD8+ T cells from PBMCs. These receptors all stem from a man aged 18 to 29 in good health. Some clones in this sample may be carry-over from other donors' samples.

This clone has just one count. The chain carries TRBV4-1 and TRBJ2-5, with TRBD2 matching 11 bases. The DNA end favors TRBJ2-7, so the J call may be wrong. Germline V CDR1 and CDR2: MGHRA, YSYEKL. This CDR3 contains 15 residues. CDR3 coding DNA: TGCGCCAGCAGCCGAGGGACTAGCGGCAGGTACGAGCAGTACTTC. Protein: CASSRGTSGRYEQYF.

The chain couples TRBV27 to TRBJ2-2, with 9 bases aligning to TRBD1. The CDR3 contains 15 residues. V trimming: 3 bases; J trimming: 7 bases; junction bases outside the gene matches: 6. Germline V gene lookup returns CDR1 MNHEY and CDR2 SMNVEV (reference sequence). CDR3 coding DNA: TGTGCCAGCAGTTTTCGGGACAGGGTAATCGGGGAGCTGTTTTTT. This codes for CASSFRDRVIGELFF.

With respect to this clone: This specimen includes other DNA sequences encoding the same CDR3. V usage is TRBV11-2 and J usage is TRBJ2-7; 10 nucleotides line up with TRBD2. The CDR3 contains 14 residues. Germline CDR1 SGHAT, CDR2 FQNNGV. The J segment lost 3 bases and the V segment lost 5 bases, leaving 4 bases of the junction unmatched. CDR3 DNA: TGTGCCAGCAGCCCGGGACTAGCGCTCTACGAGCAGTACTTC. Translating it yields CASSPGLALYEQYF.

The CDR3 DNA reads as TGTGCCAGCACAGGGACCAGCTACGAGCAGTACTTC. This sequence encodes CASTGTSYEQYF. The chain couples TRBV2 to TRBJ2-7, with D perhaps assigned TRBD1 or TRBD2 (5 bases each). Looked up from germline, CDR1 is SNHLY and CDR2 is FYNNEI. The CDR3 length is 12 residues. V was pared by 7 bases and J by 3 bases, with 10 bases between.

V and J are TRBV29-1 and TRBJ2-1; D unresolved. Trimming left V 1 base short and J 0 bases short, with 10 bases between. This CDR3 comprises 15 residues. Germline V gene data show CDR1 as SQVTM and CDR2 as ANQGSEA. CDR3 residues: CSVEGGINSYNEQFF. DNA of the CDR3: TGCAGCGTTGAAGGAGGAATAAACTCCTACAATGAGCAGTTCTTC.

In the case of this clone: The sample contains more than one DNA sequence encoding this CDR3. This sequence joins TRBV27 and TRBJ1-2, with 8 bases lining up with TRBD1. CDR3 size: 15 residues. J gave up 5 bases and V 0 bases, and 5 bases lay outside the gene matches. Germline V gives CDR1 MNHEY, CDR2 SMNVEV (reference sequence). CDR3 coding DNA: TGTGCCAGCAGTTTATCCGGACAGGGCCATTATGGCTACACCTTC. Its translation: CASSLSGQGHYGYTF.

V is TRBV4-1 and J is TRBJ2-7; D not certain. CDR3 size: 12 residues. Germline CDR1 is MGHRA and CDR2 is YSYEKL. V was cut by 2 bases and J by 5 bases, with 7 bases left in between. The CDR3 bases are TGCGCCAGCAGCCAACGCCCGAACGAGCAGTACTTC. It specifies CASSQRPNEQYF.

CDR3 amino acids: CASSTPPGQGDREQYF. CDR3 coding DNA: TGTGCCAGCAGCACTCCGCCGGGACAGGGGGATCGGGAGCAGTACTTC. J is TRBJ2-7 and V is TRBV28, with TRBD1 identical over 11 bases. With V trimmed by 6 bases and J by 7 bases, 14 bases remained unmatched. This CDR3 has 16 amino acids. Germline CDR1 reads MDHEN; CDR2 reads SYDVKM.

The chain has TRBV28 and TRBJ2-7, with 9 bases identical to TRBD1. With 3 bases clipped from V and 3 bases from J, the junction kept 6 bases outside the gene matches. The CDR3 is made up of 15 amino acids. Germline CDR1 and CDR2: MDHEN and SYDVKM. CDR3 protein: CASSFPDRGSYEQYF. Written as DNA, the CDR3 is TGTGCCAGCAGTTTCCCGGACAGGGGTAGCTACGAGCAGTACTTC.

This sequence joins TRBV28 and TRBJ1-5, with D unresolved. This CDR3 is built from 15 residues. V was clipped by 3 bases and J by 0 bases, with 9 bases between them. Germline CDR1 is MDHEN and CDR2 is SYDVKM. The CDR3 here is CASSFLGDSNQPQHF. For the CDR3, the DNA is TGTGCCAGCAGTTTCCTTGGGGATAGCAATCAGCCCCAGCATTTT. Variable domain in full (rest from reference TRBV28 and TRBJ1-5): DVKVTQSSRYLVKRTGEKVFLECVQDMDHENMFWYRQDPGLGLRLIYFSYDVKMKEKGDIPEGYSVSREKKERFSLILESASTNQTSMYLCASSFLGDSNQPQHFGDGTRLSIL.

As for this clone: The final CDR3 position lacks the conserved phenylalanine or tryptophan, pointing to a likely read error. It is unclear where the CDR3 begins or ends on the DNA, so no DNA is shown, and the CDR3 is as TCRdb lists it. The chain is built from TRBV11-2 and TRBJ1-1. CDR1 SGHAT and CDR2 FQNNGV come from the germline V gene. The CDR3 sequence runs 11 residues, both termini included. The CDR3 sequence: CASSLGGAWGL.

The CDR3 nucleotides read TGTGCCAGCAGCCATCGTTGGGGGGCGGGCACAGATACGCAGTATTTT. This codes for CASSHRWGAGTDTQYF. This rearrangement joins TRBV7-6 to TRBJ2-3, with D perhaps TRBD1 or TRBD2 (6 bases each). In germline, CDR1 is SGHVS, CDR2 FNYEAQ. V dropped 5 bases and J dropped 1 base, with 16 bases sitting between them. The CDR3 runs 16 residues.

CDR3 DNA sequence: TGTGCCAGCAGTTTAGTTTCGGACCGAGCTAATGAAAAACTGTTTTTT. Translating gives CASSLVSDRANEKLFF. The V gene is TRBV27, the J gene TRBJ1-4; D not resolved. The length of the CDR3 is 16 residues. The V end lost 2 bases, the J end lost 3 bases, and 13 bases lay between the germline ends. Germline V gene data show CDR1 as MNHEY and CDR2 as SMNVEV (reference sequence).

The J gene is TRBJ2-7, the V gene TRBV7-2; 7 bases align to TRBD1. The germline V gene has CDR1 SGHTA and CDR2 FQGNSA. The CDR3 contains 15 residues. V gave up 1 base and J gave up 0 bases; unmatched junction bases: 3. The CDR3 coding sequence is TGTGCCAGCAGCTTAGGAGGACAGGCCTCCTACGAGCAGTACTTC. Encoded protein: CASSLGGQASYEQYF.

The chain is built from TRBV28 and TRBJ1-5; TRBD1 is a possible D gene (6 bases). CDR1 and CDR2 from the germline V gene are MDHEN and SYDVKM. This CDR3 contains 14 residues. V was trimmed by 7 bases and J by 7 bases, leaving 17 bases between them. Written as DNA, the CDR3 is TGTGCCAGCATCGGTCGGGGGGCGAGGCAGCCCCAGCATTTT. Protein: CASIGRGARQPQHF.

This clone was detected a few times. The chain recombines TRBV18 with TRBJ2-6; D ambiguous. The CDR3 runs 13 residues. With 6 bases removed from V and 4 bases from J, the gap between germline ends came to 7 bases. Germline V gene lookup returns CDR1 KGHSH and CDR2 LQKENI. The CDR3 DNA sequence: TGTGCCAGCTCTTTACCCGGGGCCAACGTCCTGACTTTC. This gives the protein CASSLPGANVLTF.

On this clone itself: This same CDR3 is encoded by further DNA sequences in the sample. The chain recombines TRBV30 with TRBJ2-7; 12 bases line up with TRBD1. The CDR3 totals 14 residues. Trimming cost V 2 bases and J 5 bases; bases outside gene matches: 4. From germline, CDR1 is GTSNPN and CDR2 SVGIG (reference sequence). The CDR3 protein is CAWSPGQGANEQYF. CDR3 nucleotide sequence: TGTGCCTGGAGTCCGGGACAGGGGGCGAACGAGCAGTACTTC.

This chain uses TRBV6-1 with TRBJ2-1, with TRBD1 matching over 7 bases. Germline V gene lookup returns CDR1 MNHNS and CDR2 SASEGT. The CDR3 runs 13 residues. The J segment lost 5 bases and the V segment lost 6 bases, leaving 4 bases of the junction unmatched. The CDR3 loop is CASRQGWHNEQFF. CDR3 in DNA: TGTGCCAGCAGACAGGGGTGGCACAATGAGCAGTTCTTC.

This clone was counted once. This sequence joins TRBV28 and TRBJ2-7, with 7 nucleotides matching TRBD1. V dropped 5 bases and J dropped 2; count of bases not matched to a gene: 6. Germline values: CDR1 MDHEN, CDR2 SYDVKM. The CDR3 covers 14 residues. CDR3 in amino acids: CASSQSGTAYEQYF. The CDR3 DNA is TGTGCCAGCAGTCAGTCCGGGACAGCCTACGAGCAGTACTTC.

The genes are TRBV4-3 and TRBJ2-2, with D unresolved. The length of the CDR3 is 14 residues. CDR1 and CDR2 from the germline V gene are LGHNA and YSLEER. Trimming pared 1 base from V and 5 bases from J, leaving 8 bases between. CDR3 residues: CASSQGLKTGELFF. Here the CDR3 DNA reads TGCGCCAGCAGCCAAGGGCTGAAGACCGGGGAGCTGTTTTTT.

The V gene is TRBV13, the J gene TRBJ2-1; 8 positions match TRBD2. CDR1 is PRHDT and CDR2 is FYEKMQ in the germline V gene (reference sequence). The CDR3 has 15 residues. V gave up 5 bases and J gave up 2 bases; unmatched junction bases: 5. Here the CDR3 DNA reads TGTGCCAGCAGCCTAAAGCGGGGGACCTACAATGAGCAGTTCTTC. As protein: CASSLKRGTYNEQFF.

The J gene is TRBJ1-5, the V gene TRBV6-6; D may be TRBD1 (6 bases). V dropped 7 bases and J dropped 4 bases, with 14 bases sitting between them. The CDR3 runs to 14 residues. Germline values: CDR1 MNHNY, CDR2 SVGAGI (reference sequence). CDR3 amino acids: CASMERDNNQPQHF. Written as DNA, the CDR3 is TGTGCCAGCATGGAAAGGGACAATAATCAGCCCCAGCATTTT.

CDR3 DNA sequence: TGTGCCAGCCTCCAAGGGGCCAATCAGCCCCAGCATTTT. It codes for CASLQGANQPQHF. The rearrangement joins TRBV6-1 to TRBJ1-5; perhaps TRBD1 as D (5 bases). V was shortened by 8 bases and J by 3 bases, with 11 bases between the two germline ends. CDR3 length: 13 amino acids. Germline V gives CDR1 MNHNS, CDR2 SASEGT.